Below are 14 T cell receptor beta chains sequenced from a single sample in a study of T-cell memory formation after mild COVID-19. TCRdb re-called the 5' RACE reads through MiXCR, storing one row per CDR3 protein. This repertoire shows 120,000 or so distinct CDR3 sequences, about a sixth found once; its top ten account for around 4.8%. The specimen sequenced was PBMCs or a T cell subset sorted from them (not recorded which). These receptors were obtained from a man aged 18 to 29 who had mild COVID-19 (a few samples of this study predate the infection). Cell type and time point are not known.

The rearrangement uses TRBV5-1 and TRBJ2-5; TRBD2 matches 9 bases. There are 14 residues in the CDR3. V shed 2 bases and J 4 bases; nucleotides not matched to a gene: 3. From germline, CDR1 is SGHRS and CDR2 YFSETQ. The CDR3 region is CASSFGTSRETQYF. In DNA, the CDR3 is TGCGCCAGCAGCTTTGGGACTAGCAGAGAGACCCAGTACTTC.

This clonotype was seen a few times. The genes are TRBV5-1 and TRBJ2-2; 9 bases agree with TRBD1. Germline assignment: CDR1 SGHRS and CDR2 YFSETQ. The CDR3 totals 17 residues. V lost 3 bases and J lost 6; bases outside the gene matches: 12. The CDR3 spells CASSSQLTGGLSGELFF. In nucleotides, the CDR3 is TGCGCCAGCAGCTCCCAGTTGACAGGGGGACTATCCGGGGAGCTGTTTTTT.

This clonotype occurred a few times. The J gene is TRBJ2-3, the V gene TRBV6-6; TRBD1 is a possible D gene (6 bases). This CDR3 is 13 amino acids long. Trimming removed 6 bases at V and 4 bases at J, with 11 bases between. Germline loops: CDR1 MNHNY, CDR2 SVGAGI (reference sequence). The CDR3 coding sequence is TGTGCCAGCAGCCACAGGGAGCCAGATACGCAGTATTTT. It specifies CASSHREPDTQYF.

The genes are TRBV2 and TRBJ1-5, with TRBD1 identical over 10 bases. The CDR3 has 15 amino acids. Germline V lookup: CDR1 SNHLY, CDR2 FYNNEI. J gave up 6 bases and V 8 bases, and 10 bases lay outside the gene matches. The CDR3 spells CASGGETGGGQPQHF. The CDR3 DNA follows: TGTGCCAGCGGAGGGGAGACAGGGGGCGGTCAGCCCCAGCATTTT. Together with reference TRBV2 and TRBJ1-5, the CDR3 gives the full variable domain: EPEVTQTPSHQVTQMGQEVILRCVPISNHLYFYWYRQILGQKVEFLVSFYNNEISEKSEIFDDQFSVERPDGSNFTLKIRSTKLEDSAMYFCASGGETGGGQPQHFGDGTRLSIL.

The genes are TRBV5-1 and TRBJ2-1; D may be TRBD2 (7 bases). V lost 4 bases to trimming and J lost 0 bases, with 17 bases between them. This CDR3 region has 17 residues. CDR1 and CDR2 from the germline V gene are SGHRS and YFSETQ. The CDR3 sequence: CASSLRGQLISYNEQFF. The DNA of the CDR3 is TGCGCCAGCAGCCTGCGGGGGCAACTCATCTCCTACAATGAGCAGTTCTTC.

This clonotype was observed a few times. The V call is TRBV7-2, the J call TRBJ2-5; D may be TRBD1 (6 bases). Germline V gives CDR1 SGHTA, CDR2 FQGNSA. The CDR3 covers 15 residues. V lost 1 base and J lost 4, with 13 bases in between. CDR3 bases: TGTGCCAGCAGCTTAGAACAGGGTGTCCGAGAGACCCAGTACTTC. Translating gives CASSLEQGVRETQYF. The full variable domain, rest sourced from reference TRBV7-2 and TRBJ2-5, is GAGVSQSPSNKVTEKGKDVELRCDPISGHTALYWYRQSLGQGLEFLIYFQGNSAPDKSGLPSDRFSAERTGGSVSTLTIQRTQQEDSAVYLCASSLEQGVRETQYFGPGTRLLVL.

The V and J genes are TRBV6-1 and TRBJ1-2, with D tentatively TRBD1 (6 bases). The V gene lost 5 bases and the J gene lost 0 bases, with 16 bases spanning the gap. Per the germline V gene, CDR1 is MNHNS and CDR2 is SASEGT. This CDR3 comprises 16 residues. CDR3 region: CASSRSGQGTNYGYTF. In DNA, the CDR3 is TGTGCCAGCAGTCGAAGTGGGCAGGGGACTAACTATGGCTACACCTTC.

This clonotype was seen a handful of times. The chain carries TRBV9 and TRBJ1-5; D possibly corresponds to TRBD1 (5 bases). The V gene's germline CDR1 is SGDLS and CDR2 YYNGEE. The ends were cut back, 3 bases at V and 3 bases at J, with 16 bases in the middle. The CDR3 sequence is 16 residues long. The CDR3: CASSEGPGPINQPQHF. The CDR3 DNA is TGTGCCAGCAGCGAGGGGCCGGGGCCGATCAATCAGCCCCAGCATTTT.

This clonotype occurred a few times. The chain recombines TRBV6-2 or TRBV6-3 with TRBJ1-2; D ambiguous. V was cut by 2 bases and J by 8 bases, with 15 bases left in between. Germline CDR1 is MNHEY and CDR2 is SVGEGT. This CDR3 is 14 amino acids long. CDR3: CASSYRGSNRGYTF. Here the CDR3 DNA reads TGTGCCAGCAGTTACCGAGGCAGCAATCGAGGCTACACCTTC.

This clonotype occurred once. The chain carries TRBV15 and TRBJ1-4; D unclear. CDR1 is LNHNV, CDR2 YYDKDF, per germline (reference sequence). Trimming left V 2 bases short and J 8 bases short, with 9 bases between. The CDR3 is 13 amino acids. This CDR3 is CATSRYVDEKLFF. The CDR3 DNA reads TGTGCCACCAGCAGATACGTAGACGAAAAACTGTTTTTT.

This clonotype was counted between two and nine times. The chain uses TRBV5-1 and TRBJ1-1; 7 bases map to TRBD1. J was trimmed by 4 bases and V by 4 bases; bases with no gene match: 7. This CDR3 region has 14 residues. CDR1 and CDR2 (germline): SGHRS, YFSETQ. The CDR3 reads CASSVTGVGTEAFF. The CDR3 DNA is TGCGCCAGCAGCGTTACAGGGGTGGGCACTGAAGCTTTCTTT.

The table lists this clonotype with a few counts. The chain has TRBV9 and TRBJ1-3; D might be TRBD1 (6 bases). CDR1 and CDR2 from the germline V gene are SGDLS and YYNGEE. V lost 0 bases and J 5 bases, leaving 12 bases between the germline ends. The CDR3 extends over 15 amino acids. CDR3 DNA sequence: TGTGCCAGCAGCGTAGGAGGGGGTACACGAAACACCATATATTTT. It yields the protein CASSVGGGTRNTIYF. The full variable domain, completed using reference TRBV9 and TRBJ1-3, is DSGVTQTPKHLITATGQRVTLRCSPRSGDLSVYWYQQSLDQGLQFLIQYYNGEERAKGNILERFSAQQFPDLHSELNLSSLELGDSALYFCASSVGGGTRNTIYFGEGSWLTVV.

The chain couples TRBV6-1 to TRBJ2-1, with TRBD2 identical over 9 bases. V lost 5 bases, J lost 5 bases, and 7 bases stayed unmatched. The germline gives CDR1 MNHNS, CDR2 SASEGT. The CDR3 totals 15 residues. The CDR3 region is CASSRPSGAHNEQFF. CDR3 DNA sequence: TGTGCCAGCAGTCGACCTAGCGGGGCCCACAATGAGCAGTTCTTC.

The chain's CDR3 is CASSLFNAAGEQYF. The CDR3 DNA reads TGCGCCAGCAGCTTGTTTAACGCGGCCGGAGAGCAGTACTTC. The rearrangement uses TRBV5-1 and TRBJ2-7; D remains unclear. Per the germline V gene, CDR1 is SGHRS and CDR2 is YFSETQ. The CDR3 length is 14 residues. V lost 1 base to trimming and J lost 7 bases, with 15 bases between them.